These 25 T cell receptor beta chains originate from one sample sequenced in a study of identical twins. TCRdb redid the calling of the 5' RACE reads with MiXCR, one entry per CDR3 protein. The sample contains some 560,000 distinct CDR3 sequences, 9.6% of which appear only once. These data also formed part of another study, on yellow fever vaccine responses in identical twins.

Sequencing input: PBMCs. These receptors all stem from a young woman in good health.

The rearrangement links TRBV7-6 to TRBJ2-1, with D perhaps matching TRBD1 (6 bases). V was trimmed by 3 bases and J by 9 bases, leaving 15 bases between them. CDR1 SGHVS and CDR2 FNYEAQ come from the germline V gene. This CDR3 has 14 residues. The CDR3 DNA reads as TGTGCCAGCAGCTTTCGTCCAGGGGCGAGTGAGCAGTTCTTC. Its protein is CASSFRPGASEQFF.

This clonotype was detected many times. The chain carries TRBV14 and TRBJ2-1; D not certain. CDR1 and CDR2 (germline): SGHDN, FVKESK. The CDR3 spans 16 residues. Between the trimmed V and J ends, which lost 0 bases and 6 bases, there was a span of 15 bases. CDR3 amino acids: CASSQDSGRRFNEQFF. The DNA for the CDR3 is TGTGCCAGCAGCCAAGATTCTGGACGCCGGTTCAATGAGCAGTTCTTC.

CDR3 amino acids: CASSIDSSGANVLTF. The CDR3, as DNA: TGTGCCAGCAGTATCGACAGCTCTGGGGCCAACGTCCTGACTTTC. The chain couples TRBV28 to TRBJ2-6; D might be TRBD1 (5 bases). CDR1 is MDHEN and CDR2 is SYDVKM in the germline V gene. With 5 bases removed from V and 0 bases from J, the gap between germline ends came to 8 bases. The CDR3 covers 15 residues.

The CDR3 reads CASSEARPGGYEQYF. DNA for the CDR3: TGTGCCAGCAGTGAAGCTCGACCAGGGGGCTACGAGCAGTACTTC. The chain has TRBV6-1 and TRBJ2-7, with TRBD1 identical over 7 bases. The trim removed 0 bases at V and 3 bases at J, leaving 5 bases unmatched. The germline gives CDR1 MNHNS, CDR2 SASEGT. The CDR3 is 15 amino acids.

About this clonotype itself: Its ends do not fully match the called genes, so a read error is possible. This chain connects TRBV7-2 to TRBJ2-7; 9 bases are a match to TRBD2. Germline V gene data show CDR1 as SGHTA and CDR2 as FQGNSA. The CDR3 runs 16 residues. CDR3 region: CASSLRSSGTTPTLHF. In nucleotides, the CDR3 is TGTGCCAGCAGCTTACGGTCTAGCGGGACCACCCCGACCTTGCACTTC.

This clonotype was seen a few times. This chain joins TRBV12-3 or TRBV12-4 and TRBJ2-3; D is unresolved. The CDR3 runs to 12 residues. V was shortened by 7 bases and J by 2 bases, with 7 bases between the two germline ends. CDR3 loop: CASTEPTDTQYF. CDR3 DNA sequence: TGTGCCAGCACCGAACCCACAGATACGCAGTATTTT.

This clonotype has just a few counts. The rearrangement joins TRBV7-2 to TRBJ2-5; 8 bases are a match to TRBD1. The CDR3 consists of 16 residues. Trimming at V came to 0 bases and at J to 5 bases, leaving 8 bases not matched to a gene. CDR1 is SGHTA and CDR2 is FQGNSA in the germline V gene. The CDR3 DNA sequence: TGTGCCAGCAGCTTAGCGGTCCAGGGGGCGCAGGAGACCCAGTACTTC. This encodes CASSLAVQGAQETQYF.

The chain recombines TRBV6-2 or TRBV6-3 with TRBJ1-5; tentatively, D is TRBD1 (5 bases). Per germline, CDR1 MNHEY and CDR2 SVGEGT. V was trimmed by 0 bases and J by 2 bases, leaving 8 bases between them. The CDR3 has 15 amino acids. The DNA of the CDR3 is TGTGCCAGCAGTTACTCAGGGGTGGGCAATCAGCCCCAGCATTTT. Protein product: CASSYSGVGNQPQHF.

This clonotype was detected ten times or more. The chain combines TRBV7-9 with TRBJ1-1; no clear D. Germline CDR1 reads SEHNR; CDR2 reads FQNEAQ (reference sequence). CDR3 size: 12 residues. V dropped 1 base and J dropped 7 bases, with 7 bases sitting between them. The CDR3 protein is CASSLEVGEAFF. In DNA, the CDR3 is TGTGCCAGCAGCTTAGAAGTGGGTGAAGCTTTCTTT.

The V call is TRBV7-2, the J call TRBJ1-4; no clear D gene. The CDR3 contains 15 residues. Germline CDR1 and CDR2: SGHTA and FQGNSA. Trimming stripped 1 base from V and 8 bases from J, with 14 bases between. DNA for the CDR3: TGTGCCAGCAGCTTAGTTGCGGTCTCTACAGAAAAACTGTTTTTT. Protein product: CASSLVAVSTEKLFF.

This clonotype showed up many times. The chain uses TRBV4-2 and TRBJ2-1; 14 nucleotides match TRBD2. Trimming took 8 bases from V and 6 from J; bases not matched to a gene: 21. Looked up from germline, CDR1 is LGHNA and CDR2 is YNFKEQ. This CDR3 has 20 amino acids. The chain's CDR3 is CASRRGSGTSGRGGFNEQFF. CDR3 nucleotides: TGTGCCAGCCGACGTGGGTCGGGGACTAGCGGGAGAGGGGGATTCAATGAGCAGTTCTTC.

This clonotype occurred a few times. The CDR3 nucleotides are TGTGCCAGCAGCTTAGCGTTGCGAGCTGTCTACAATGAGCAGTTCTTC. It encodes CASSLALRAVYNEQFF. V and J are TRBV7-9 and TRBJ2-1; D unresolved. There are 16 residues in the CDR3. V gave up 0 bases and J gave up 3 bases, with 12 bases separating them. Germline V gene lookup returns CDR1 SEHNR and CDR2 FQNEAQ (reference sequence).

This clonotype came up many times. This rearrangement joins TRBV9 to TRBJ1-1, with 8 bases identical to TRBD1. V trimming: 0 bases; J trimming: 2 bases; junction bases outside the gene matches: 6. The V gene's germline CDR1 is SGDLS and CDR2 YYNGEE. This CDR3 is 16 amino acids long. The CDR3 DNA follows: TGTGCCAGCAGCGTAGTAAAGGCAGGGGGCAACACTGAAGCTTTCTTT. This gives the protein CASSVVKAGGNTEAFF.

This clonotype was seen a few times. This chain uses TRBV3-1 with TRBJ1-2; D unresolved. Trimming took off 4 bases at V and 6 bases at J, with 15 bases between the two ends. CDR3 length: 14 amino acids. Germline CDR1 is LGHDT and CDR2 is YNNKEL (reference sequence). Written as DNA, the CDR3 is TGTGCCAGCAGCCGGGCGGAGGCGCACCATGGCTACACCTTC. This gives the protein CASSRAEAHHGYTF.

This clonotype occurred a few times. The CDR3 sequence: CASSADNEKLFF. Written as DNA, the CDR3 is TGTGCCAGCAGTGCCGATAATGAAAAACTGTTTTTT. The chain joins TRBV25-1 to TRBJ1-4; D is uncertain. With 4 bases removed from V and 4 bases from J, the gap between germline ends came to 4 bases. The CDR3 is 12 residues long. Germline assignment: CDR1 MGHDK and CDR2 SYGVNS.

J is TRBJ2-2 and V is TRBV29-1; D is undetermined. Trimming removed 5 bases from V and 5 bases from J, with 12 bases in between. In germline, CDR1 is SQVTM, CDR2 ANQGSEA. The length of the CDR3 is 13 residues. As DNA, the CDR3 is TGCAGCGTTACCCCACAGCTAACCGGGGAGCTGTTTTTT. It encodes CSVTPQLTGELFF.

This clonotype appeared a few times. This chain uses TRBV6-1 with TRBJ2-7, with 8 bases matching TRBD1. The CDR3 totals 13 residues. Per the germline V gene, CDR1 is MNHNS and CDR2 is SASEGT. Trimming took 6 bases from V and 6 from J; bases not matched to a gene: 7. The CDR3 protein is CASSWDRLSEQYF. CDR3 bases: TGTGCCAGCAGCTGGGACAGGTTGTCCGAGCAGTACTTC.

In DNA, the CDR3 is TGTGCCAGCAGTTTATCATATGGATCGGCGGGGTACACAGATACGCAGTATTTT. This translates into CASSLSYGSAGYTDTQYF. The chain combines TRBV12-3 or TRBV12-4 with TRBJ2-3, with D possibly matching TRBD2 (6 bases). Trimming cost V 2 bases and J 2 bases, with 20 bases left between them. The CDR3 consists of 18 residues.

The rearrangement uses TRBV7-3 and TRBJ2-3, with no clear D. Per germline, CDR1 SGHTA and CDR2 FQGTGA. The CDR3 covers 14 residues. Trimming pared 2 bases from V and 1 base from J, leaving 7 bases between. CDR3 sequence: CASSLLPRTDTQYF. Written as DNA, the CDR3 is TGTGCCAGCAGCTTACTTCCCCGCACAGATACGCAGTATTTT.

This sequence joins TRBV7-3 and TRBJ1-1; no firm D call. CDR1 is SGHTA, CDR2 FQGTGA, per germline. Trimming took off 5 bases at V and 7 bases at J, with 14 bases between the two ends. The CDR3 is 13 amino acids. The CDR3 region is CASSQIPDREAFF. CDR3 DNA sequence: TGTGCCAGCAGCCAAATTCCAGACCGTGAAGCTTTCTTT. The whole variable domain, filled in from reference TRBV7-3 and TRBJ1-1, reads GAGVSQTPSNKVTEKGKYVELRCDPISGHTALYWYRQSLGQGPEFLIYFQGTGAADDSGLPNDRFFAVRPEGSVSTLKIQRTERGDSAVYLCASSQIPDREAFFGQGTRLTVV.

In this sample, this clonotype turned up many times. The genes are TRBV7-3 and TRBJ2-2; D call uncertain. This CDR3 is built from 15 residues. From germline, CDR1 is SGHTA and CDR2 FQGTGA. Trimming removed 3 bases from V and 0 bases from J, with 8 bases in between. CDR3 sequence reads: CASSFSPANTGELFF. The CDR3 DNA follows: TGTGCCAGCAGCTTTAGTCCCGCGAACACCGGGGAGCTGTTTTTT.

This chain's CDR3 is CASSGGTRTSFAGELFF. CDR3 in DNA: TGTGCCAGCAGTGGGGGTACCCGGACTAGTTTCGCCGGGGAGCTGTTTTTT. V usage is TRBV6-1 and J usage is TRBJ2-2; 7 positions match TRBD2. Unmatched junction bases numbered 14, after V lost 4 bases and J lost 6 bases. CDR3 length: 17 residues. The V gene's germline CDR1 is MNHNS and CDR2 SASEGT.

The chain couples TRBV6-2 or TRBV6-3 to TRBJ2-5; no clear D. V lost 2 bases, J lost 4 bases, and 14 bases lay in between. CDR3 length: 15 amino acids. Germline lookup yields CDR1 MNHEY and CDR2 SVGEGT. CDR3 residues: CASSYDPGFGETQYF. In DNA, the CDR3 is TGTGCCAGCAGTTACGACCCCGGGTTCGGAGAGACCCAGTACTTC.

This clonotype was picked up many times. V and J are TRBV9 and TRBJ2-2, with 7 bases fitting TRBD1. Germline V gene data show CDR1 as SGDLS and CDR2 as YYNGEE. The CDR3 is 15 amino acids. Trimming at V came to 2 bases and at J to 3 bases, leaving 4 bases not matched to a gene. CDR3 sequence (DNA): TGTGCCAGCAGCGTCGAAGGGGGCTACACCGGGGAGCTGTTTTTT. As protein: CASSVEGGYTGELFF.

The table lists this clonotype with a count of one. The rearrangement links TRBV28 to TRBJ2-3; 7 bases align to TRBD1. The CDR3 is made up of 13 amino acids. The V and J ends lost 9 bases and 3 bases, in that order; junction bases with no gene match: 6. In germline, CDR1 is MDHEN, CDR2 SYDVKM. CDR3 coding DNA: TGTGCCAGACCGGGACAGCTAACAGATACGCAGTATTTT. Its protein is CARPGQLTDTQYF.